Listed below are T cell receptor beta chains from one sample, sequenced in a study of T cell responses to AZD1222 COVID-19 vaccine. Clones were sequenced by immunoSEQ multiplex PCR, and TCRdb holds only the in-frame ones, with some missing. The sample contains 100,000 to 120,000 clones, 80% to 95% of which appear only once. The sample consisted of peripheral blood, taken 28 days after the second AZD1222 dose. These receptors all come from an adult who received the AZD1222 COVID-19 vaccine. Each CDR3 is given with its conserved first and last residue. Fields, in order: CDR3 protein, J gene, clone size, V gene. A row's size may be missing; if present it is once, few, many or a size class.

cdr3_aa: CASSQGGGSRPEAFF; j_call: TRBJ1-1; clone_size: -; v_call: TRBV4-2
cdr3_aa: CASRDRFTDTQYF; j_call: TRBJ2-3; clone_size: -; v_call: TRBV12-3/TRBV12-4
cdr3_aa: CASSSFEGATNEKLFF; j_call: TRBJ1-4; clone_size: -; v_call: TRBV7-9
cdr3_aa: CASSLVGSNTEAFF; j_call: TRBJ1-1; clone_size: -; v_call: TRBV11-2
cdr3_aa: CAISPRGTSYEQYF; j_call: TRBJ2-7; clone_size: -; v_call: TRBV10-3
cdr3_aa: CASSVVGDNEQFF; j_call: TRBJ2-1; clone_size: -; v_call: TRBV9
cdr3_aa: CASSSPGFNTEAFF; j_call: TRBJ1-1; clone_size: -; v_call: TRBV7-2
cdr3_aa: CASSLAGVLNYGYTF; j_call: TRBJ1-2; clone_size: -; v_call: TRBV7-9
cdr3_aa: CASSRNTGGLGNEQFF; j_call: TRBJ2-1; clone_size: -; v_call: TRBV4-2
cdr3_aa: CASSPTRVYEQYF; j_call: TRBJ2-7; clone_size: -; v_call: TRBV3-1/TRBV3-2
cdr3_aa: CASMSEGSSTGELFF; j_call: TRBJ2-2; clone_size: -; v_call: TRBV5-1
cdr3_aa: CASSLGADQPQHF; j_call: TRBJ1-5; clone_size: -; v_call: TRBV5-1
cdr3_aa: CASSEVAGGPETQYF; j_call: TRBJ2-5; clone_size: -; v_call: TRBV6-1
cdr3_aa: CASSLWDRRTGELFF; j_call: TRBJ2-2; clone_size: -; v_call: TRBV3-1/TRBV3-2
cdr3_aa: CASSLPSGGEFTDTQYF; j_call: TRBJ2-3; clone_size: -; v_call: TRBV5-1
cdr3_aa: CASSPLAGGLNEQFF; j_call: TRBJ2-1; clone_size: -; v_call: TRBV11-3
cdr3_aa: CASGLESGNTIYF; j_call: TRBJ1-3; clone_size: -; v_call: TRBV12-5
cdr3_aa: CASRVTTPNTGELFF; j_call: TRBJ2-2; clone_size: once; v_call: TRBV5-1
cdr3_aa: CASSFQQGAPFTGEAFF; j_call: TRBJ1-1; clone_size: -; v_call: TRBV9
cdr3_aa: CASSPRVRGEADTQYF; j_call: TRBJ2-3; clone_size: -; v_call: TRBV7-3
cdr3_aa: CASSIEGANTEAFF; j_call: TRBJ1-1; clone_size: -; v_call: TRBV19
cdr3_aa: CASSGDRGETQYF; j_call: TRBJ2-5; clone_size: -; v_call: TRBV6-4
cdr3_aa: CASSLGDRGPPTQYF; j_call: TRBJ2-5; clone_size: -; v_call: TRBV11-1
cdr3_aa: CASSTDRGDYSPLHF; j_call: TRBJ1-6; clone_size: -; v_call: TRBV7-2
cdr3_aa: CASSQEWTAKETQYF; j_call: TRBJ2-5; clone_size: -; v_call: TRBV4-2
cdr3_aa: CASRLSLNGYTF; j_call: TRBJ1-2; clone_size: few; v_call: TRBV7-9
cdr3_aa: CASSSRQLHTQYF; j_call: TRBJ2-3; clone_size: -; v_call: TRBV7-2
cdr3_aa: CASSSRGYEKLFF; j_call: TRBJ1-4; clone_size: once; v_call: TRBV7-6
cdr3_aa: CASSLGGSKETQYF; j_call: TRBJ2-5; clone_size: -; v_call: TRBV7-2
cdr3_aa: CASSLGGSSYNEQFF; j_call: TRBJ2-1; clone_size: -; v_call: TRBV5-1
cdr3_aa: CASSLFVDGYTF; j_call: TRBJ1-2; clone_size: -; v_call: TRBV12-3/TRBV12-4
cdr3_aa: CASMADNSPLHF; j_call: TRBJ1-6; clone_size: -; v_call: TRBV6-6
cdr3_aa: CASSFLAQSYNEQFF; j_call: TRBJ2-1; clone_size: -; v_call: TRBV7-3